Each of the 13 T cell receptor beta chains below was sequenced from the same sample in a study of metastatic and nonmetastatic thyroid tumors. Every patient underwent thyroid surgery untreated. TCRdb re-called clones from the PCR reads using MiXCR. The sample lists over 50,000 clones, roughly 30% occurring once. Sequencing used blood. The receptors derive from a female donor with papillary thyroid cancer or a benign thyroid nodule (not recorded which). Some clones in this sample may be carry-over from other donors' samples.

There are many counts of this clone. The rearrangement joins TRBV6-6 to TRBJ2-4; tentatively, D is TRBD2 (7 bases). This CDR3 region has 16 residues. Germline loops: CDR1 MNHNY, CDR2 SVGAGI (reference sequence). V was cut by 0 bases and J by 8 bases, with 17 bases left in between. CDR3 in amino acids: CASSYSPGGSGDIQYF. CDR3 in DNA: TGTGCCAGCAGTTACTCCCCGGGAGGCTCAGGGGACATTCAGTACTTC.

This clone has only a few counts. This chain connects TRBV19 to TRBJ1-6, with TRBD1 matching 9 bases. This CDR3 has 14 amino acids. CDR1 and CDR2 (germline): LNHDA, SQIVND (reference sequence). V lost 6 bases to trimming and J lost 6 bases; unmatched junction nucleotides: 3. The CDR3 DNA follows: TGTGCCAGTAGGCAGACAGGGGGTAATTCACCCCTCCACTTT. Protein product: CASRQTGGNSPLHF.

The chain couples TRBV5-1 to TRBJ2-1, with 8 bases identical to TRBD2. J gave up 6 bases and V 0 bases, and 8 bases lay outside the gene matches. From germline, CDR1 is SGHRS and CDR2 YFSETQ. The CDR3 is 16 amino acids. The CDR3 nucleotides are TGCGCCAGCAGCTTGGTCCCCCTAGCGGGTATCAATGAGCAGTTCTTC. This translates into CASSLVPLAGINEQFF.

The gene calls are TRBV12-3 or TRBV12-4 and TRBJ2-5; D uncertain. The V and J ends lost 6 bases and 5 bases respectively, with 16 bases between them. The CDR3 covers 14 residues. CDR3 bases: TGTGCCAGCAGGAATTCGGGCCGAGGCGAGACCCAGTACTTC. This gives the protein CASRNSGRGETQYF.

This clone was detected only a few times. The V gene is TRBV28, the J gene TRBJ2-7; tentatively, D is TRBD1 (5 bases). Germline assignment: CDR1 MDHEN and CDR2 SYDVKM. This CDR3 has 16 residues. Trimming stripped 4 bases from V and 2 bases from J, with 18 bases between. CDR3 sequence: CASSSLAATETYEQYF. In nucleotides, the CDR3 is TGTGCCAGCAGTTCCCTCGCCGCGACAGAGACCTACGAGCAGTACTTC.

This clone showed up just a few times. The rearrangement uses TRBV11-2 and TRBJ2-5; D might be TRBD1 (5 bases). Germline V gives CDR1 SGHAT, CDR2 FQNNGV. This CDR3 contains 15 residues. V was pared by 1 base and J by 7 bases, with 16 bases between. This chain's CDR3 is CASSLAPGNVGTQYF. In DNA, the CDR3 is TGTGCCAGCAGCTTAGCGCCAGGGAATGTGGGGACCCAGTACTTC.

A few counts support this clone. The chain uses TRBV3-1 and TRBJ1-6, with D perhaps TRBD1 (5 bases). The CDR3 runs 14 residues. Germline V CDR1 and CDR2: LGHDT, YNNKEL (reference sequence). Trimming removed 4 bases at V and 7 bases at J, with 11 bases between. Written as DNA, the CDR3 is TGTGCCAGCAGCCCCAGGGTTGGGAATTCACCCCTCCACTTT. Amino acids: CASSPRVGNSPLHF.

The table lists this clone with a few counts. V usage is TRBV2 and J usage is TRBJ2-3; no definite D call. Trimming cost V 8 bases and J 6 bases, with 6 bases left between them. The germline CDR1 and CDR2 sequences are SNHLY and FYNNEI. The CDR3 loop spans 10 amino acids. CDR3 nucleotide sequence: TGTGCCAGCGGCCCTGATACGCAGTATTTT. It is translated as CASGPDTQYF. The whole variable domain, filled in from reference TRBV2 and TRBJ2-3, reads EPEVTQTPSHQVTQMGQEVILRCVPISNHLYFYWYRQILGQKVEFLVSFYNNEISEKSEIFDDQFSVERPDGSNFTLKIRSTKLEDSAMYFCASGPDTQYFGPGTRLTVL.

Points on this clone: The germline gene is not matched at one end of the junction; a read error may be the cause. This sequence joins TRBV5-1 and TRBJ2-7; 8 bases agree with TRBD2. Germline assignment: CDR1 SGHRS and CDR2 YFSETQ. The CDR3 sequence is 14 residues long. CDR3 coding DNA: TGCGCCGGCAGTTTCGGGCTAGCGGGTCGCGAGCAGTACTTC. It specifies CAGSFGLAGREQYF.

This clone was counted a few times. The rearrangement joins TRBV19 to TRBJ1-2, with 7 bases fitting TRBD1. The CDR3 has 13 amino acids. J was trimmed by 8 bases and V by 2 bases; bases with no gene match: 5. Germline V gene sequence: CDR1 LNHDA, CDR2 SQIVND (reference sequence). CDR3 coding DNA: TGTGCCAGTAGTATACCACAGGGGATCGGCTACACCTTC. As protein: CASSIPQGIGYTF.

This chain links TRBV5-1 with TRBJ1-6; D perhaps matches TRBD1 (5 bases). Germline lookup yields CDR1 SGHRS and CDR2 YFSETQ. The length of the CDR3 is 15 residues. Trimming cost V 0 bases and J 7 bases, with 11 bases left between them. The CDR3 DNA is TGCGCCAGCAGCTTGGAGGGGCTCACAAATTCACCCCTCCACTTT. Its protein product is CASSLEGLTNSPLHF. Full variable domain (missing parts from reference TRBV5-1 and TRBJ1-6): KAGVTQTPRYLIKTRGQQVTLSCSPISGHRSVSWYQQTPGQGLQFLFEYFSETQRNKGNFPGRFSGRQFSNSRSEMNVSTLELGDSALYLCASSLEGLTNSPLHFGNGTRLTVT.

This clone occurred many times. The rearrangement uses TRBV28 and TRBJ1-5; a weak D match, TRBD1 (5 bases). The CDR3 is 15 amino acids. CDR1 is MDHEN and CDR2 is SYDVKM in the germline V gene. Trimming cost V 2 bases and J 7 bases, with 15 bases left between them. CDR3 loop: CASSLGGREYQPQHF. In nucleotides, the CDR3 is TGTGCCAGCAGTTTAGGCGGCAGGGAGTACCAGCCCCAGCATTTT. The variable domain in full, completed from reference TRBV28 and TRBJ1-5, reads DVKVTQSSRYLVKRTGEKVFLECVQDMDHENMFWYRQDPGLGLRLIYFSYDVKMKEKGDIPEGYSVSREKKERFSLILESASTNQTSMYLCASSLGGREYQPQHFGDGTRLSIL.

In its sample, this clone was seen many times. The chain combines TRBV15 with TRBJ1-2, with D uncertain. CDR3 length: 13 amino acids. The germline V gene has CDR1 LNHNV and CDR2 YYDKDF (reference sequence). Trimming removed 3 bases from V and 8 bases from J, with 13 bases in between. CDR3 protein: CATSSDKFGGYTF. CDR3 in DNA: TGTGCCACCAGCAGTGACAAGTTTGGAGGCTACACCTTC.